One T cell receptor (beta chain) is described in this entry. These data originate in a study of blood T cell repertoires in COVID-19. On the study more broadly: In each case, the material was cDNA or gDNA derived from T cells, B-cell-depleted T cells, or PBMCs.

The table came from immunoSEQ multiplex PCR; TCRdb's copy has only in-frame clones and leaves some out. The sample consists of about 210,000 clones, more than 75% of them appearing once. Patients from Seattle were sampled longitudinally, starting during active infection. Sequenced material: peripheral blood. The sequence derives from a woman in her fifties or sixties with COVID-19, enrolled during active disease.

Written as DNA, the CDR3 is TGTGCCAGCTCAACGTCAGGGGGCCTGGACACTGAAGCTTTCTTT. Protein sequence: CASSTSGGLDTEAFF. The rearrangement links TRBV18 to TRBJ1-1, with TRBD1 identical over 8 bases. Trimming removed 5 bases from V and 3 bases from J; junction bases left unmatched: 8. Per germline, CDR1 KGHSH and CDR2 LQKENI. CDR3 size: 15 residues.